What follows are 2 T cell receptor beta chains derived from one specimen sequenced in a study of T-cell reconstitution after alpha-beta-depleted transplantation in children. Researchers prepared the TCRbeta library using unique molecular identifiers, the study reports. TCRdb used MiXCR to reprocess the PCR reads, holding one entry per CDR3 protein. The sample holds 600,000 to 700,000 distinct CDR3 sequences, 10% to 15% seen once. The sample consisted of PBMCs, taken before TCRalphabeta/CD19-depleted stem cell transplant. The receptors were gathered from a girl aged 2 to 9 with congenital amegakaryocytic thrombocytopenia, due to receive a stem cell transplant.

In DNA, the CDR3 is TGCGCCAGCAGTGTGGCGGGAGGCCCCGGCAATGAGCAGTTCTTC. This codes for CASSVAGGPGNEQFF. The J gene is TRBJ2-1, the V gene TRBV10-2; 8 bases are shared with TRBD2. Trimming at V came to 4 bases and at J to 6 bases, leaving 8 bases not matched to a gene. Germline V gene sequence: CDR1 WSHSY, CDR2 SAAADI. The CDR3 runs 15 residues.

This clonotype has ten or more counts. The rearrangement links TRBV6-5 to TRBJ2-3; D gene unclear. The CDR3 loop spans 12 amino acids. The germline V gene has CDR1 MNHEY and CDR2 SVGAGI. Trimming shortened V by 6 bases and J by 6 bases, and 10 bases separated the two germline ends. The CDR3: CASSPDGDTQYF. The CDR3 region has the DNA TGTGCCAGCAGCCCTGATGGGGATACGCAGTATTTT.